Following are 25 T cell receptor beta chains from one sample sequenced in a study of identical twins. MiXCR was run by TCRdb on the 5' RACE reads, yielding one entry per CDR3 protein. The sample shows 450,000 or so distinct CDR3 sequences, approximately 14% of them seen only once. These records were also assigned to another study, of yellow fever vaccine responses in identical twins.

What was sequenced was CD4+ T cells sorted from blood. These receptors were taken from a woman younger than 35 in good health.

The J gene is TRBJ2-2, the V gene TRBV9; 10 nucleotides line up with TRBD2. Unmatched junction bases numbered 5, after V lost 3 bases and J lost 6 bases. Germline assignment: CDR1 SGDLS and CDR2 YYNGEE. This CDR3 spans 15 amino acids. The CDR3 loop reads CASSELAGSAGELFF. As DNA, the CDR3 is TGTGCCAGCAGCGAACTAGCGGGGAGCGCCGGGGAGCTGTTTTTT.

This clonotype was observed a handful of times. The genes are TRBV15 and TRBJ1-4; D is unclear. V lost 8 bases and J lost 4, with 11 bases in between. This CDR3 region has 13 residues. The V gene's germline CDR1 is LNHNV and CDR2 YYDKDF (reference sequence). This chain's CDR3 is CATSGNLNEKLFF. CDR3 sequence (DNA): TGTGCCACCTCGGGGAACCTTAATGAAAAACTGTTTTTT.

There are a few counts of this clonotype. The V and J genes are TRBV29-1 and TRBJ1-1, with a tentative D call TRBD1 (6 bases). Trimming took 8 bases from V and 0 from J, leaving 13 bases between them. The CDR3 sequence is 13 residues long. The germline gives CDR1 SQVTM, CDR2 ANQGSEA. The CDR3 coding sequence is TGCAGCACGGGGGGCCTGCTGAACACTGAAGCTTTCTTT. This codes for CSTGGLLNTEAFF.

J is TRBJ2-1 and V is TRBV6-2 or TRBV6-3; D perhaps matches TRBD1 (6 bases). V was trimmed by 5 bases and J by 9 bases, leaving 11 bases between them. Germline-derived CDR1 and CDR2 are MNHEY and SVGEGT. The CDR3 covers 12 residues. The chain's CDR3 is CASSAQGIEQFF. The CDR3 DNA is TGTGCCAGCAGTGCACAGGGTATTGAGCAGTTCTTC.

At least ten counts were recorded for this clonotype. The chain is built from TRBV7-3 and TRBJ1-6; D may be TRBD1 (5 bases). The CDR3 is 13 amino acids. Per germline, CDR1 SGHTA and CDR2 FQGTGA. The ends were cut back, 3 bases at V and 8 bases at J, with 8 bases in the middle. CDR3 sequence: CASSFGGDSPLHF. For the CDR3, the DNA is TGTGCCAGCAGCTTCGGAGGGGATTCACCCCTCCACTTT. Full variable domain (missing parts from reference TRBV7-3 and TRBJ1-6): GAGVSQTPSNKVTEKGKYVELRCDPISGHTALYWYRQSLGQGPEFLIYFQGTGAADDSGLPNDRFFAVRPEGSVSTLKIQRTERGDSAVYLCASSFGGDSPLHFGNGTRLTVT.

This clonotype was counted between two and nine times. The chain is built from TRBV4-2 and TRBJ2-1; 9 bases are shared with TRBD2. The CDR3 length is 14 residues. Germline V lookup: CDR1 LGHNA, CDR2 YNFKEQ. V dropped 3 bases and J dropped 8; count of bases not matched to a gene: 5. CDR3 amino acids: CASSQSGRSDEQFF. For the CDR3, the DNA is TGTGCCAGCAGCCAGAGCGGGAGGAGCGATGAGCAGTTCTTC.

This clonotype was seen only a few times. This chain uses TRBV5-1 with TRBJ1-1; 10 nucleotides match TRBD1. The germline V gene has CDR1 SGHRS and CDR2 YFSETQ. Trimming cost V 0 bases and J 4 bases; bases outside gene matches: 9. This CDR3 region has 17 residues. CDR3 nucleotides: TGCGCCAGCAGCTTGGGGTGGGGACAGGGGAGCTCCACTGAAGCTTTCTTT. It specifies CASSLGWGQGSSTEAFF.

The chain combines TRBV7-9 with TRBJ2-7; TRBD2 matches at 14 bases. With 5 bases clipped from V and 7 bases from J, the junction kept 7 bases outside the gene matches. The CDR3 has 15 residues. Germline CDR1 reads SEHNR; CDR2 reads FQNEAQ (reference sequence). CDR3 nucleotides: TGTGCCAGCAGCCTAGGGACTAGCGGGAGAAGGGAGCAGTACTTC. Translating it yields CASSLGTSGRREQYF.

A few counts support this clonotype. The V gene is TRBV3-1, the J gene TRBJ2-1, with TRBD2 identical over 13 bases. CDR1 LGHDT and CDR2 YNNKEL come from the germline V gene (reference sequence). This CDR3 has 15 residues. V lost 5 bases and J lost 9; bases outside the gene matches: 7. The CDR3: CASSFTSGGASEQFF. The CDR3 bases are TGTGCCAGCAGCTTCACTAGCGGGGGGGCCTCTGAGCAGTTCTTC.

This clonotype was counted a few times. J is TRBJ2-3 and V is TRBV29-1; D uncertain. CDR1 is SQVTM and CDR2 is ANQGSEA in the germline V gene. The CDR3 is made up of 12 amino acids. The V gene lost 1 base and the J gene lost 6 bases, with 8 bases spanning the gap. The CDR3 protein is CSVEAADDTQYF. DNA for the CDR3: TGCAGCGTTGAAGCGGCGGACGATACGCAGTATTTT.

The chain couples TRBV5-1 to TRBJ1-1; no firm D call. Germline CDR1 reads SGHRS; CDR2 reads YFSETQ. The CDR3 has 16 amino acids. Trimming took 4 bases from V and 0 from J, leaving 16 bases between them. Here the CDR3 reads CASSPTGPAMNTEAFF. For the CDR3, the DNA is TGCGCCAGCAGCCCGACCGGGCCTGCCATGAACACTGAAGCTTTCTTT.

This clonotype was counted between two and nine times. CDR3 region: CASSLRGYGNYGYTF. CDR3 coding DNA: TGTGCCAGCAGCTTACGGGGATACGGGAACTATGGCTACACCTTC. The V gene is TRBV7-2, the J gene TRBJ1-2; D call uncertain. The CDR3 extends over 15 amino acids. Germline CDR1 and CDR2: SGHTA and FQGNSA. The V end was cut by 2 bases, the J end by 2 bases, with 12 bases between.

This clonotype was seen many times. This chain connects TRBV7-9 to TRBJ2-7; D not resolved. Trimming took 6 bases from V and 3 from J, leaving 9 bases between them. The CDR3 contains 12 residues. The germline V gene has CDR1 SEHNR and CDR2 FQNEAQ (reference sequence). CDR3 nucleotides: TGTGCCAGCAGTCCAAGGAACTACGAGCAGTACTTC. Its protein is CASSPRNYEQYF.

This clonotype was seen at least ten times. The rearrangement joins TRBV6-5 to TRBJ1-2; 10 positions agree with TRBD1. J lost 5 bases, V lost 2 bases, and 8 bases had no gene match. The V gene's germline CDR1 is MNHEY and CDR2 SVGAGI. CDR3 size: 16 residues. CDR3 in DNA: TGTGCCAGCAGTTACCTCCGGACAGGGGGAAGTTATGGCTACACCTTC. It yields the protein CASSYLRTGGSYGYTF.

A few counts support this clonotype. CDR3 coding DNA: TGCAGTGCCGCCCCCACAGCGGGAGTTCTGAATGAGCAGTTCTTC. This codes for CSAAPTAGVLNEQFF. The chain combines TRBV20-1 with TRBJ2-1; 8 positions match TRBD2. The CDR3 extends over 15 amino acids. Germline V lookup: CDR1 DFQATT, CDR2 SNEGSKA (reference sequence). V lost 6 bases, J lost 7 bases, and 14 bases stayed unmatched.

The chain is built from TRBV6-2 or TRBV6-3 and TRBJ2-7, with 15 bases identical to TRBD2. Per the germline V gene, CDR1 is MNHEY and CDR2 is SVGEGT. The CDR3 loop spans 16 amino acids. The V segment lost 5 bases and the J segment 5 bases; nucleotides outside the gene matches: 7. The CDR3 spells CASSPRTSGRGNEQYF. Here the CDR3 DNA reads TGTGCCAGCAGTCCTCGGACTAGCGGGAGGGGTAACGAGCAGTACTTC.

In its sample, this clonotype was seen a few times. This rearrangement joins TRBV24-1 to TRBJ2-1; 7 nucleotides agree with TRBD1. The ends lost 4 bases at V and 0 bases at J; junction bases unmatched: 5. Germline loops: CDR1 KGHDR, CDR2 SFDVKD. This CDR3 has 16 residues. For the CDR3, the DNA is TGTGCCACCAGTGAGACAGGGTCCCCCTCCTACAATGAGCAGTTCTTC. Protein sequence: CATSETGSPSYNEQFF.

This clonotype was counted a few times. This chain uses TRBV28 with TRBJ2-1, with 7 bases lining up with TRBD1. This CDR3 comprises 15 residues. Germline lookup yields CDR1 MDHEN and CDR2 SYDVKM. After removal of 6 bases from V and 4 bases from J, the junction contained 9 bases not matched to a gene. CDR3 DNA sequence: TGTGCCAGCAGCCCTCCGGGACAGAGGTACAATGAGCAGTTCTTC. Amino acid sequence: CASSPPGQRYNEQFF.

This clonotype was counted a few times. The chain recombines TRBV10-2 with TRBJ2-1; no firm D call. This CDR3 has 14 residues. Germline V lookup: CDR1 WSHSY, CDR2 SAAADI. Trimming left V 3 bases short and J 8 bases short, with 14 bases between. In nucleotides, the CDR3 is TGCGCCAGCAGTGATCTGGTTCTTAAGGATGAGCAGTTCTTC. It translates to CASSDLVLKDEQFF.

This clonotype showed up just a few times. CDR3 loop: CASSLSWLASTDTQYF. Written as DNA, the CDR3 is TGTGCCAGCAGCTTAAGTTGGCTAGCAAGCACAGATACGCAGTATTTT. The rearrangement links TRBV7-2 to TRBJ2-3, with D possibly being TRBD2 (5 bases). Trimming left V 2 bases short and J 0 bases short, with 12 bases between. This CDR3 comprises 16 residues. From germline, CDR1 is SGHTA and CDR2 FQGNSA.

This clonotype was counted between two and nine times. The V gene is TRBV6-1, the J gene TRBJ2-1; D is perhaps TRBD1 (6 bases). The germline V gene has CDR1 MNHNS and CDR2 SASEGT. With 6 bases removed from V and 8 bases from J, the gap between germline ends came to 14 bases. CDR3 length: 13 residues. The CDR3 spells CASSQPQGHEQFF. In nucleotides, the CDR3 is TGTGCCAGCAGCCAGCCGCAGGGGCATGAGCAGTTCTTC.

This clonotype was picked up a small number of times. V gene TRBV7-9 combines with J gene TRBJ2-7; D is uncertain. Looked up from germline, CDR1 is SEHNR and CDR2 is FQNEAQ (reference sequence). V gave up 1 base and J gave up 2 bases, with 12 bases separating them. The CDR3 runs 15 residues. CDR3 sequence (DNA): TGTGCCAGCAGCTTAGTAAGGGCAGCTGCCTACGAGCAGTACTTC. Amino acid sequence: CASSLVRAAAYEQYF.

This clonotype has a handful of counts. DNA of the CDR3: TGCGCCAGCAGCAAACAGCGGTCCTACGAGCAGTACTTC. Translated: CASSKQRSYEQYF. The V and J genes are TRBV10-2 and TRBJ2-7; tentative D call: TRBD2 (5 bases). The CDR3 covers 13 residues. Germline CDR1 reads WSHSY; CDR2 reads SAAADI. V dropped 6 bases and J dropped 1 base, with 10 bases sitting between them.

This clonotype was counted between two and nine times. The chain joins TRBV7-9 to TRBJ2-1, with 7 bases aligning to TRBD2. V shed 4 bases, J shed 5 bases, and the junction held 11 bases outside the gene matches. The CDR3 covers 16 residues. The germline V gene encodes CDR1 SEHNR and CDR2 FQNEAQ (reference sequence). The CDR3 DNA reads TGTGCCAGCAGCTCCAAAAGCGGGATCTATCACAATGAGCAGTTCTTC. Translation gives CASSSKSGIYHNEQFF.

This clonotype appeared a few times. The chain recombines TRBV7-9 with TRBJ2-7; D perhaps matches TRBD2 (5 bases). Germline V gives CDR1 SEHNR, CDR2 FQNEAQ (reference sequence). There are 14 residues in the CDR3. Trimming pared 5 bases from V and 2 bases from J, leaving 13 bases between. CDR3 coding DNA: TGTGCCAGCAGCCTGGACTTGGGCACCTACGAGCAGTACTTC. This sequence encodes CASSLDLGTYEQYF. Full variable domain (rest looked up from reference TRBV7-9 and TRBJ2-7): DTGVSQNPRHKITKRGQNVTFRCDPISEHNRLYWYRQTLGQGPEFLTYFQNEAQLEKSRLLSDRFSAERPKGSFSTLEIQRTEQGDSAMYLCASSLDLGTYEQYFGPGTRLTVT.